The entry that follows covers one T cell receptor beta chain sequence. The antigen is undetermined. The study drew the donors from its approximately 110-subject validation cohort, separate from the roughly 700-subject first cohort. Some clones are missing from TCRdb's copy, which holds only in-frame ones; the method was immunoSEQ multiplex PCR. The table has 190,000 or so clones, 75% to 85% seen once. The sample comes from a study of cytomegalovirus exposure and HLA in healthy donors. Study overall: In a later analysis, the roughly 130 validation repertoires were reported to have used the same platform as the approximately 670 first-cohort repertoires. Broader study findings: Some public TCRs appeared in many individuals, while most sequences were rare. The study listed around 150 cytomegalovirus-associated TCR beta chains.

Trimming removed 5 bases from V and 6 bases from J, with 15 bases in between. The CDR3 is 14 residues long. Germline-derived CDR1 and CDR2 are MNHEY and SVGAGI. Sequencing used PBMCs. The TCR sequence derives from a woman in her 30s in good health and CMV-seropositive. This chain joins TRBV6-5 and TRBJ2-3, with D perhaps TRBD2 (6 bases). In DNA form, the CDR3 reads TGTGCCAGCAGTGCCAGACCCCGGGGGGATACGCAGTATTTT. It codes for CASSARPRGDTQYF.